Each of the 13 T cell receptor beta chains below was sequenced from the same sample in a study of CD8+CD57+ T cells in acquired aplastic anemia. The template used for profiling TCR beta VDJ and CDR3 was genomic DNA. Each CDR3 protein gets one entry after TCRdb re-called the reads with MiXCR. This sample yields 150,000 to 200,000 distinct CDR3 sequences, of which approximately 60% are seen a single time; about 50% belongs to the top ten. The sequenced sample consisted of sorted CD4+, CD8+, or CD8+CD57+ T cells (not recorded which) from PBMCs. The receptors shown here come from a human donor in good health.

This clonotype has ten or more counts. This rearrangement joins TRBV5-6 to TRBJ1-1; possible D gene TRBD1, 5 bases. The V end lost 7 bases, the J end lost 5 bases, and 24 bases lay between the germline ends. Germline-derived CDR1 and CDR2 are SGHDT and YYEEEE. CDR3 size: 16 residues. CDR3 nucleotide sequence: TGTGCCAGCGGACAATACTCGGAGCGGCGGAGAACTGAAGCTTTCTTT. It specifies CASGQYSERRRTEAFF.

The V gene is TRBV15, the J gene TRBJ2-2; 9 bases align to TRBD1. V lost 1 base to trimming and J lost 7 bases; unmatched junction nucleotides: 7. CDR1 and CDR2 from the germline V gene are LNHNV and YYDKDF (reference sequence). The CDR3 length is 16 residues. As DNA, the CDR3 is TGTGCCACCAGCAGAGGGGACAGGGTGGGATACGGGGAGCTGTTTTTT. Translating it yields CATSRGDRVGYGELFF.

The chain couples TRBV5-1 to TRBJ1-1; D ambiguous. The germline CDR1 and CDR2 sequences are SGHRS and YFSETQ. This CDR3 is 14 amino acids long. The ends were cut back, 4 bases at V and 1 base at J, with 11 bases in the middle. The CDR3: CASSPSVTNTEAFF. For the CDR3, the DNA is TGCGCCAGCAGCCCCTCGGTCACGAACACTGAAGCTTTCTTT. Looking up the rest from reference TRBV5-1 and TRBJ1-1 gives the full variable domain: KAGVTQTPRYLIKTRGQQVTLSCSPISGHRSVSWYQQTPGQGLQFLFEYFSETQRNKGNFPGRFSGRQFSNSRSEMNVSTLELGDSALYLCASSPSVTNTEAFFGQGTRLTVV.

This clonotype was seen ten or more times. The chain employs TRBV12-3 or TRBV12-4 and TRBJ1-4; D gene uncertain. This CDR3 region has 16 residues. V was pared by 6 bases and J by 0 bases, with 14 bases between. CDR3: CASRETNSATNEKLFF. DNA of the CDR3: TGTGCCAGCAGGGAGACAAATTCTGCAACTAATGAAAAACTGTTTTTT.

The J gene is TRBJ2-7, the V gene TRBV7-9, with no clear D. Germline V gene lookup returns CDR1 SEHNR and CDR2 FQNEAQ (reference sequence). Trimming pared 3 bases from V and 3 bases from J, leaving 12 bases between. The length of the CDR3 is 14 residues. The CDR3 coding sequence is TGTGCCAGCAGCTTTACCCAACCGGGCTACGAGCAGTACTTC. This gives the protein CASSFTQPGYEQYF.

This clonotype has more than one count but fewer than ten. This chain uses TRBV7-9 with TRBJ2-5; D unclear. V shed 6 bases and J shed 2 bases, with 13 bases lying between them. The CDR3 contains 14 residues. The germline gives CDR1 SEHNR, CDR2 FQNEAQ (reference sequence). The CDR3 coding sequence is TGTGCCAGCAGGAACTCGGACGGTCAAGAGACCCAGTACTTC. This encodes CASRNSDGQETQYF.

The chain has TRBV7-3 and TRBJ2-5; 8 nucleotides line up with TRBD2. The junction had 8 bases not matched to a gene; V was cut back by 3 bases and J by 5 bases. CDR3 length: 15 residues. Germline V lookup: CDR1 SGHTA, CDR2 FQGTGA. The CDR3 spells CASSFRSGRGETQYF. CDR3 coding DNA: TGTGCCAGCAGCTTTAGAAGCGGGAGAGGGGAGACCCAGTACTTC. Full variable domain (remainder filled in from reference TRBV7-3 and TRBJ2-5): GAGVSQTPSNKVTEKGKYVELRCDPISGHTALYWYRQSLGQGPEFLIYFQGTGAADDSGLPNDRFFAVRPEGSVSTLKIQRTERGDSAVYLCASSFRSGRGETQYFGPGTRLLVL.

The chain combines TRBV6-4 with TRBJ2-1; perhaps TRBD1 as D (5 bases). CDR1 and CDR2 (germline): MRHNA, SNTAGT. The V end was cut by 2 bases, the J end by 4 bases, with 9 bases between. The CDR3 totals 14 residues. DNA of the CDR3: TGTGCCAGCAGTGACGGGGCTAGGTACAATGAGCAGTTCTTC. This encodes CASSDGARYNEQFF.

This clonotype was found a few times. Here the CDR3 DNA reads TGCAGTGCTCGACTAGATACCTACGAGCAGTACTTC. As protein: CSARLDTYEQYF. V is TRBV20-1 and J is TRBJ2-7, with a tentative D call TRBD2 (6 bases). The CDR3 has 12 residues. Germline CDR1 and CDR2: DFQATT and SNEGSKA (reference sequence). The V end lost 5 bases, the J end lost 2 bases, and 10 bases lay between the germline ends.

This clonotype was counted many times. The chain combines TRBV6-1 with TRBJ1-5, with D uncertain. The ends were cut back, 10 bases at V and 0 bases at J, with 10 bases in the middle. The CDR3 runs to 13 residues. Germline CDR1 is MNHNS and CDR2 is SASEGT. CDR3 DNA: TGTGCCACCCTCGACCATAGCAATCAGCCCCAGCATTTT. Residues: CATLDHSNQPQHF.

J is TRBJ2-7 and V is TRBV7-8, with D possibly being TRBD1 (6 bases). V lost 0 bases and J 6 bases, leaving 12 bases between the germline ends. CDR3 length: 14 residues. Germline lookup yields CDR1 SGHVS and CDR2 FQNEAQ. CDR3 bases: TGTGCCAGCAGCTTAGCCCCGACAGGTTCCGAGCAGTACTTC. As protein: CASSLAPTGSEQYF.

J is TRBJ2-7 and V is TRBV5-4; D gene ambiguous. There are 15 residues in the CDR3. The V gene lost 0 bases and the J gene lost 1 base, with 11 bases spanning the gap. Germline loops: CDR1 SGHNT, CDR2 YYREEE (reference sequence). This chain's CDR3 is CASSLASPGSYEQYF. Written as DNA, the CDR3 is TGTGCCAGCAGCTTGGCCTCTCCCGGATCCTACGAGCAGTACTTC.

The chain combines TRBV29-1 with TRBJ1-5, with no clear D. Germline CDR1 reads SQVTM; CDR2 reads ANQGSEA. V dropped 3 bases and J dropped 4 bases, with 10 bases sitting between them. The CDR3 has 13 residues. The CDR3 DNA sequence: TGCAGCGTTGAGGCGGGCAGAAATCAGCCCCAGCATTTT. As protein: CSVEAGRNQPQHF.